The 18 T cell receptor beta chains listed next were all sequenced from one sample in a study of blood T cell repertoires in COVID-19. This table comes from immunoSEQ multiplex PCR, and its TCRdb copy is limited to in-frame clones, with some not included. The profile shows 140,000 to 150,000 clones, 80% of them singletons. Source material: peripheral blood. The receptor source for this set is a man in his sixties with active or convalescent COVID-19.

The chain joins TRBV7-3 to TRBJ2-7, with 9 nucleotides matching TRBD2. This CDR3 spans 13 amino acids. V shed 4 bases and J 5 bases; nucleotides not matched to a gene: 3. From germline, CDR1 is SGHTA and CDR2 FQGTGA. In DNA form, the CDR3 reads TGTGCCAGCAGCTCCAGCGGGGGGAACGAGCAGTACTTC. This translates into CASSSSGGNEQYF.

The J gene is TRBJ2-2, the V gene TRBV29-1; D might be TRBD1 (6 bases). Trimming shortened V by 5 bases and J by 5 bases, and 12 bases separated the two germline ends. Germline V lookup: CDR1 SQVTM, CDR2 ANQGSEA. This CDR3 has 13 amino acids. CDR3 in DNA: TGCAGCGTTCATGCCAGGGGAACCGGGGAGCTGTTTTTT. Translating gives CSVHARGTGELFF.

The chain has TRBV6-2 or TRBV6-3 and TRBJ2-2; TRBD2 is a possible D gene (6 bases). Germline lookup yields CDR1 MNHEY and CDR2 SVGEGT. Between the trimmed V and J ends, which lost 5 bases and 13 bases, there was a span of 20 bases. The CDR3 covers 14 residues. The CDR3 DNA follows: TGTGCCAGCAGTGGATGGGACTTCCCGGCGCGGCTGTTTTTT. As protein: CASSGWDFPARLFF.

This clone has just one count. CDR3 DNA sequence: TGTGCCAGCAGAGACTTTACAGATACGCAGTATTTT. Protein: CASRDFTDTQYF. The chain employs TRBV9 and TRBJ2-3; D gene uncertain. The V end was cut by 5 bases, the J end by 3 bases, with 7 bases between. The V gene's germline CDR1 is SGDLS and CDR2 YYNGEE. The CDR3 is 12 amino acids.

The chain has TRBV10-3 and TRBJ2-3; 8 bases match TRBD2. Unmatched junction bases numbered 7, after V lost 6 bases and J lost 2 bases. The CDR3 has 15 amino acids. Germline CDR1 ENHRY, CDR2 SYGVKD. This chain's CDR3 is CAISQTGGATDTQYF. The CDR3 coding sequence is TGTGCCATCAGCCAGACCGGGGGGGCCACAGATACGCAGTATTTT.

The chain links TRBV24-1 to TRBJ2-4; tentatively, D is TRBD2 (5 bases). CDR1 KGHDR and CDR2 SFDVKD come from the germline V gene. V was trimmed by 4 bases and J by 0 bases, leaving 12 bases between them. This CDR3 spans 16 amino acids. The CDR3 nucleotides are TGTGCCACCAGTGACCGGACGGGAATAGCCAAAAACATTCAGTACTTC. Its protein product is CATSDRTGIAKNIQYF.

The genes are TRBV23-1 and TRBJ1-1; tentative D call: TRBD1 (5 bases). TRBV23-1 is placed among ORFs of uncertain function. Trimming left V 0 bases short and J 4 bases short, with 6 bases between. The CDR3 extends over 13 amino acids. The CDR3 loop reads CASSQSGGTEAFF. CDR3 DNA: TGCGCCAGCAGTCAATCGGGGGGCACTGAAGCTTTCTTT.

This chain connects TRBV18 to TRBJ2-3; TRBD2 matches 11 bases. The germline gives CDR1 KGHSH, CDR2 LQKENI. CDR3 length equals 17 residues. J lost 2 bases, V lost 3 bases, and 7 bases had no gene match. CDR3 sequence: CASSPGTSGLNTDTQYF. The CDR3 DNA reads as TGTGCCAGCTCACCCGGGACTAGCGGCTTAAACACAGATACGCAGTATTTT.

This chain joins TRBV28 and TRBJ2-1; unclear D gene. V was clipped by 7 bases and J by 4 bases, with 20 bases between them. The CDR3 totals 16 residues. CDR1 and CDR2 (germline): MDHEN, SYDVKM. CDR3 residues: CASKPLRELNYNEQFF. The CDR3 bases are TGTGCCAGCAAACCTCTCCGCGAGTTAAATTACAATGAGCAGTTCTTC.

The chain is built from TRBV2 and TRBJ1-3; weak D call: TRBD1 (6 bases). Germline loops: CDR1 SNHLY, CDR2 FYNNEI. V dropped 7 bases and J dropped 4 bases, with 11 bases sitting between them. CDR3 length: 13 residues. CDR3 residues: CASTQGTGNTIYF. DNA for the CDR3: TGTGCCAGCACCCAGGGGACGGGAAACACCATATATTTT.

The J gene is TRBJ2-3, the V gene TRBV9; 11 bases agree with TRBD1. The germline CDR1 and CDR2 sequences are SGDLS and YYNGEE. With 4 bases clipped from V and 6 bases from J, the junction kept 10 bases outside the gene matches. CDR3 length equals 16 residues. Here the CDR3 reads CASSTRGDRGFDTQYF. CDR3 bases: TGTGCCAGCAGCACCCGAGGGGACAGGGGGTTTGATACGCAGTATTTT.

With regard to this clone: The junction and the germline gene differ at one end; a read error may be behind it. This chain connects TRBV19 to TRBJ2-1; TRBD1 agrees at 10 bases. The CDR3 extends over 12 amino acids. Germline-derived CDR1 and CDR2 are LNHDA and SQIVND (reference sequence). The chain's CDR3 is CASSRPGTGVVF. The CDR3 region has the DNA TGTGCCAGTAGTCGACCCGGGACAGGGGTTGTCTTC.

The chain links TRBV27 to TRBJ2-1; tentatively, D is TRBD2 (5 bases). The V and J ends lost 4 bases and 0 bases respectively, with 7 bases between them. Looked up from germline, CDR1 is MNHEY and CDR2 is SMNVEV (reference sequence). The CDR3 contains 14 residues. This chain's CDR3 is CASSSGNSYNEQFF. The CDR3 DNA follows: TGTGCCAGCAGTTCCGGGAACTCCTACAATGAGCAGTTCTTC.

The chain combines TRBV4-3 with TRBJ2-1, with 9 bases aligning to TRBD2. Trimming at V came to 1 base and at J to 3 bases, leaving 1 base not matched to a gene. The germline CDR1 and CDR2 sequences are LGHNA and YSLEER. The CDR3 length is 15 residues. The CDR3 region has the DNA TGCGCCAGCAGCCAAGGAGCGGGAGGCTACAATGAGCAGTTCTTC. Encoded protein: CASSQGAGGYNEQFF.

V and J are TRBV3-1 (or the pseudogene TRBV3-2) and TRBJ2-7, with TRBD2 matching over 7 bases. Germline V gene data show CDR1 as LGHDT and CDR2 as YNNKEL (reference sequence). The CDR3 runs to 14 residues. V lost 3 bases to trimming and J lost 7 bases; unmatched junction nucleotides: 9. Here the CDR3 DNA reads TGTGCCAGCAGCCAGGGGGAGGGTTCCGGGGAGCAGTACTTC. Translating it yields CASSQGEGSGEQYF.

This clone was observed once. The chain links TRBV5-1 to TRBJ2-7, with 9 bases fitting TRBD2. This CDR3 has 14 residues. In germline, CDR1 is SGHRS, CDR2 YFSETQ. The V segment lost 0 bases and the J segment 3 bases; nucleotides outside the gene matches: 1. The CDR3 bases are TGCGCCAGCAGCTTGGCTAGCGGGATCTACGAGCAGTACTTC. Its translation is CASSLASGIYEQYF.

This chain joins TRBV10-3 and TRBJ2-3; D is possibly TRBD1 (5 bases). Trimming removed 5 bases at V and 2 bases at J, with 8 bases between. The CDR3 is 13 residues long. In germline, CDR1 is ENHRY, CDR2 SYGVKD. CDR3 in amino acids: CAISQGNTDTQYF. CDR3 in DNA: TGTGCCATCAGTCAGGGAAACACAGATACGCAGTATTTT.

This clone occurred a few times. The chain recombines TRBV7-3 with TRBJ2-1, with 10 bases lining up with TRBD1. Germline CDR1 and CDR2: SGHTA and FQGTGA. J was trimmed by 2 bases and V by 5 bases; bases with no gene match: 6. The CDR3 runs to 16 residues. CDR3 sequence reads: CASSPSGTGAYNEQFF. The CDR3 DNA sequence: TGTGCCAGCAGCCCCTCCGGGACAGGGGCCTACAATGAGCAGTTCTTC.